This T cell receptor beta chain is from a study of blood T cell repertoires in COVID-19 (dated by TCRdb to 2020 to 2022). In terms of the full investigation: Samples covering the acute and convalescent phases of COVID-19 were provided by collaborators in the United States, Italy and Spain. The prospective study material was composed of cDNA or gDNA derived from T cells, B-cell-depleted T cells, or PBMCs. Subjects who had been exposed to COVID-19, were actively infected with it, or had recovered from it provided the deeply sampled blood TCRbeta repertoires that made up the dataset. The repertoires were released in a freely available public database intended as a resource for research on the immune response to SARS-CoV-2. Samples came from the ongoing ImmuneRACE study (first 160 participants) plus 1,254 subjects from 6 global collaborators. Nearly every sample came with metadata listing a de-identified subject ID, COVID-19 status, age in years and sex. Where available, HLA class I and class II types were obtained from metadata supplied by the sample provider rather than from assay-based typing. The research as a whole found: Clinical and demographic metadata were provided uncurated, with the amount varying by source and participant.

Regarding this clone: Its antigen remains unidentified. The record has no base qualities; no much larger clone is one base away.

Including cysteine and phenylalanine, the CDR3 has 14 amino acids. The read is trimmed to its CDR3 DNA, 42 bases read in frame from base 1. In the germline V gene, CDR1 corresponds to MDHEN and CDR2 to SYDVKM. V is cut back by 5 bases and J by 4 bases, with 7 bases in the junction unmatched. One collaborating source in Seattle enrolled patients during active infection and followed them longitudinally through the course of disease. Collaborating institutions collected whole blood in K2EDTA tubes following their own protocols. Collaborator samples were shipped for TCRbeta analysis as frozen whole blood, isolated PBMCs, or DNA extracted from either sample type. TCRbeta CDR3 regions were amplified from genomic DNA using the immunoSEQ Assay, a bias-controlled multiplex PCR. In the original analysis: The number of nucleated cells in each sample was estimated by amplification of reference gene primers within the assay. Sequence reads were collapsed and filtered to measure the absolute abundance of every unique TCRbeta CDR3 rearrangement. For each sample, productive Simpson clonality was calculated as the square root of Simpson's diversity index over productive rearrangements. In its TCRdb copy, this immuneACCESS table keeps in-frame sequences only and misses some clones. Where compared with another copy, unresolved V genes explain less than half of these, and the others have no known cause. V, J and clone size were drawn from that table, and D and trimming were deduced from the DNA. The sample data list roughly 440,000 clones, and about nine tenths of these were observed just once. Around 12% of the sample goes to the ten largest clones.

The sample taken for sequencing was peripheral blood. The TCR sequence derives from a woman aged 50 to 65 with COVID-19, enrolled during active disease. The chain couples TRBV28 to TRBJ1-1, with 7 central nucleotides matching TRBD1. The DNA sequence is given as TGTGCCAGCAGTCAGGGACAGAGCCTCACTGAAGCTTTCTTT. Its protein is CASSQGQSLTEAFF.